The 7 T cell receptor beta chains presented below share a single source sample, sequenced in a study of cytomegalovirus exposure and HLA in healthy donors. PCR amplification relied on 60 Vbeta primers (plus 13 Jbeta primers). TCRdb's table, derived via immunoSEQ multiplex PCR, lists solely in-frame clones and lacks some. Here the sample spans 140,000 to 150,000 clones, about 83% being singletons. The sample comprised PBMCs. These receptor sequences come from a man between 40 and 49 years old in good health and CMV-seropositive.

The chain links TRBV28 to TRBJ2-3; the D gene is possibly TRBD2 (5 bases). Trimming pared 4 bases from V and 0 bases from J, leaving 20 bases between. The CDR3 is made up of 18 amino acids. CDR1 and CDR2 from the germline V gene are MDHEN and SYDVKM. DNA of the CDR3: TGTGCCAGCAGTTGGACTCCTAAACTCACTTCTAGCACAGATACGCAGTATTTT. The encoded protein is CASSWTPKLTSSTDTQYF.

The rearrangement links TRBV12-5 to TRBJ1-1; D ambiguous. The germline V and J ends were trimmed by 5 bases and 9 bases, with 13 bases remaining between them. Germline CDR1 reads LGHNT; CDR2 reads FRNRAP. The CDR3 totals 12 residues. The CDR3 sequence is CASGIFILKAFF. CDR3 in DNA: TGTGCTAGTGGTATCTTTATTCTAAAAGCTTTCTTT.

The chain links TRBV29-1 to TRBJ1-1; tentative D call: TRBD1 (5 bases). CDR1 SQVTM and CDR2 ANQGSEA come from the germline V gene. This CDR3 is 13 amino acids long. Trimming took 5 bases from V and 4 from J, leaving 14 bases between them. Here the CDR3 reads CSVPGNFGTEAFF. CDR3 in DNA: TGCAGCGTTCCAGGGAACTTCGGCACTGAAGCTTTCTTT.

The chain couples TRBV11-2 to TRBJ1-1; no reliable D call. The germline V gene has CDR1 SGHAT and CDR2 FQNNGV. V lost 3 bases, J lost 0 bases, and 8 bases lay in between. This CDR3 is 14 amino acids long. CDR3 protein: CASSFYAMNTEAFF. Written as DNA, the CDR3 is TGTGCCAGCAGCTTTTACGCTATGAACACTGAAGCTTTCTTT.

Comments on this clone: The germline gene is not matched at one end of the junction; a read error may be the cause. The chain has TRBV7-9 and TRBJ2-7; possible D gene TRBD2, 5 bases. Germline-derived CDR1 and CDR2 are SEHNR and FQNEAQ (reference sequence). This CDR3 region has 14 residues. CDR3 residues: CSSSSGIGYYEQYF. The CDR3 DNA sequence: TGTTCCAGCAGCTCGGGGATCGGGTACTACGAGCAGTACTTC. Complete variable domain (other parts from reference TRBV7-9 and TRBJ2-7): DTGVSQNPRHKITKRGQNVTFRCDPISEHNRLYWYRQTLGQGPEFLTYFQNEAQLEKSRLLSDRFSAERPKGSFSTLEIQRTEQGDSAMYLCSSSSGIGYYEQYFGPGTRLTVT.

This clone was seen a handful of times. J is TRBJ2-1 and V is TRBV5-1, with D maybe TRBD2 (5 bases). This CDR3 is built from 15 residues. V was cut by 7 bases and J by 1 base, with 15 bases left in between. Per germline, CDR1 SGHRS and CDR2 YFSETQ. The DNA of the CDR3 is TGCGCCAGCTTCCCGACTGGCGGGTCCTACAATGAGCAGTTCTTC. Protein product: CASFPTGGSYNEQFF.

This clone was seen just once. The chain joins TRBV11-2 to TRBJ2-5, with D tentatively TRBD1 (6 bases). Germline V CDR1 and CDR2: SGHAT, FQNNGV. Trimming took off 1 base at V and 5 bases at J, with 20 bases between the two ends. The CDR3 runs to 17 residues. The CDR3 DNA reads TGTGCCAGCAGCTTAGGTGGACAGCCACTGAGGGGGGAGACCCAGTACTTC. It is translated as CASSLGGQPLRGETQYF.